The rows below give T cell receptor beta chains drawn from one sample of a study of T cell responses to AZD1222 COVID-19 vaccine. Assay: immunoSEQ multiplex PCR; the TCRdb copy retains only in-frame clones and omits some. The sample yields 75,000 to 100,000 clones, approximately 92% seen once. Sequences were derived from peripheral blood, sampled on day 0 of AZD1222 vaccination. The source is an adult in good health. Both conserved end residues are part of each CDR3.

j_call: TRBJ2-1; v_call: TRBV7-2; cdr3_aa: CASRLGPREGGNEQFF
j_call: TRBJ2-3; v_call: TRBV7-2; cdr3_aa: CASSSQIAAGDTQYF
j_call: TRBJ2-1; v_call: TRBV25-1; cdr3_aa: CASSEAGTGIINEQFF
j_call: TRBJ1-1; v_call: TRBV5-6; cdr3_aa: CASSKTTGIVHTEAFF
j_call: TRBJ1-5; v_call: TRBV25-1; cdr3_aa: CASSGAGGGQPQHF
j_call: TRBJ1-1; v_call: TRBV5-1; cdr3_aa: CASSTEDGAASTEAFF
j_call: TRBJ1-2; v_call: TRBV6-5; cdr3_aa: CASSYPPGAAPPGYTF
j_call: TRBJ1-1; v_call: TRBV29-1; cdr3_aa: CSVARTSTEAFF
j_call: TRBJ1-6; v_call: TRBV30; cdr3_aa: CAWSRAGRRNSPLHF
j_call: TRBJ2-5; v_call: TRBV3-1/TRBV3-2; cdr3_aa: CASSLYSTADFVETQYF
j_call: TRBJ2-1; v_call: TRBV12-3/TRBV12-4; cdr3_aa: CASSFESHNEQFF
j_call: TRBJ2-7; v_call: TRBV28; cdr3_aa: CAIQGEQPSYEQYF
j_call: TRBJ2-3; v_call: TRBV5-8; cdr3_aa: CASSSRITDTQYF
j_call: TRBJ1-2; v_call: TRBV21-1; cdr3_aa: CASSTIETGRYGYTF
j_call: TRBJ1-2; v_call: TRBV2; cdr3_aa: CASTQQASGGYGYTF
j_call: TRBJ1-2; v_call: TRBV27; cdr3_aa: CASSPLQGKKIKQGGYGYTF
j_call: TRBJ2-1; v_call: TRBV7-3; cdr3_aa: CASSLTLLVGRTSNEQFF
j_call: TRBJ2-6; v_call: TRBV19; cdr3_aa: CASKGGLDSDLSGANVLTF
j_call: TRBJ1-5; v_call: TRBV28; cdr3_aa: CASRLTAYSNQPQHF
j_call: TRBJ2-1; v_call: TRBV20-1; cdr3_aa: CSASGRGSSYNEQFF
j_call: TRBJ2-3; v_call: TRBV15; cdr3_aa: CATSRGPRGGGRRSTDTQYF
j_call: TRBJ2-2; v_call: TRBV30; cdr3_aa: CAWSVSWQANTGELFF
j_call: TRBJ2-7; v_call: TRBV7-9; cdr3_aa: CASSGTGQETTYEQYF
j_call: TRBJ1-1; v_call: TRBV12-3/TRBV12-4; cdr3_aa: CASSRTLRTEAFF
j_call: TRBJ1-6; v_call: TRBV11-2; cdr3_aa: CASSFGPRNSPLHF
j_call: TRBJ1-1; v_call: TRBV7-2; cdr3_aa: CASSLQAGEAFF
j_call: TRBJ1-2; v_call: TRBV28; cdr3_aa: CASSLNRGPNGYTF